This entry lists 32 T cell receptor beta chains sequenced from one sample in a study of identical twins. TCRdb processed the 5' RACE reads anew with MiXCR; each CDR3 protein has one entry. The sample lists 400,000 to 550,000 distinct CDR3 sequences; around 20% were seen once. In addition, the sample was reused for a study of T cells expressing NK-cell markers.

Material: CD4+ T cells sorted from blood. Source of these receptors: a woman in her late teens or twenties in good health.

This clonotype has just a few counts. This chain uses TRBV5-5 with TRBJ2-3; TRBD2 matches 10 bases. The CDR3 consists of 18 residues. Germline CDR1 and CDR2: SGHKS and YYEKEE (reference sequence). V shed 1 base and J 0 bases; nucleotides not matched to a gene: 8. Here the CDR3 reads CASSLNLAGALSTDTQYF. CDR3 coding DNA: TGTGCCAGCAGCTTGAACCTAGCGGGGGCCCTAAGCACAGATACGCAGTATTTT.

This clonotype came up many times. The chain has TRBV10-1 and TRBJ2-3; 8 bases fit TRBD1. V shed 8 bases, J shed 0 bases, and the junction held 7 bases outside the gene matches. This CDR3 is 15 amino acids long. Germline CDR1 and CDR2: WNHNN and SYGVQD (reference sequence). CDR3 nucleotide sequence: TGCGCCAGCTCACGGGACAGGCCAAGCACAGATACGCAGTATTTT. The encoded protein is CASSRDRPSTDTQYF.

For the CDR3, the DNA is TGCGCCAGCAGCCAACTCGGGAGTAGCACAGATACGCAGTATTTT. It yields the protein CASSQLGSSTDTQYF. This sequence joins TRBV4-3 and TRBJ2-3; TRBD2 is a possible D gene (6 bases). The V gene lost 2 bases and the J gene lost 0 bases, with 9 bases spanning the gap. From germline, CDR1 is LGHNA and CDR2 YSLEER. The CDR3 has 15 amino acids.

The gene calls are TRBV4-3 and TRBJ2-7; 7 positions agree with TRBD2. Looked up from germline, CDR1 is LGHNA and CDR2 is YSLEER. The V and J ends lost 0 bases and 6 bases, in that order; junction bases with no gene match: 5. This CDR3 is 14 amino acids long. DNA for the CDR3: TGCGCCAGCAGCCAAGAGTCGGGAGGAGGCGAGCAGTACTTC. Encoded protein: CASSQESGGGEQYF.

This clonotype was observed a handful of times. The rearrangement joins TRBV10-1 to TRBJ2-7, with D perhaps being TRBD1 or TRBD2 (5 bases each). Germline V gene data show CDR1 as WNHNN and CDR2 as SYGVQD (reference sequence). The CDR3 sequence is 14 residues long. Between the trimmed V and J ends, which lost 8 bases and 6 bases, there was a span of 20 bases. CDR3 DNA sequence: TGCGCCAGCCGAAGGGACCTCGCCACAACCGAGCAGTACTTC. Translation gives CASRRDLATTEQYF.

V gene TRBV7-9 combines with J gene TRBJ1-4, with TRBD1 matching 9 bases. V was clipped by 5 bases and J by 8 bases; unmatched bases: 9. The CDR3 spans 15 residues. Looked up from germline, CDR1 is SEHNR and CDR2 is FQNEAQ (reference sequence). The CDR3 is CASSRAGQGYEKLFF. CDR3 DNA sequence: TGTGCCAGCAGCCGCGCGGGACAGGGTTACGAAAAACTGTTTTTT. The whole variable domain, remainder taken from reference TRBV7-9 and TRBJ1-4, is DTGVSQNPRHKITKRGQNVTFRCDPISEHNRLYWYRQTLGQGPEFLTYFQNEAQLEKSRLLSDRFSAERPKGSFSTLEIQRTEQGDSAMYLCASSRAGQGYEKLFFGSGTQLSVL.

This clonotype was counted a few times. The V gene is TRBV12-3 or TRBV12-4, the J gene TRBJ1-2, with 8 bases matching TRBD1. The CDR3 is made up of 14 amino acids. The V and J ends lost 5 bases and 4 bases, in that order; junction bases with no gene match: 6. CDR3 in DNA: TGTGCCAGCAGTATGCCCGGGACAGGCTATGGCTACACCTTC. This gives the protein CASSMPGTGYGYTF.

This clonotype was seen ten or more times. The rearrangement joins TRBV12-3 or TRBV12-4 to TRBJ2-5; the match to TRBD2 covers 8 bases. V shed 1 base and J 5 bases; nucleotides not matched to a gene: 6. The CDR3 loop spans 15 amino acids. CDR3 nucleotides: TGTGCCAGCAGTTTAGGCACGGGAGGGGGTGAGACCCAGTACTTC. Translation: CASSLGTGGGETQYF.

This clonotype has a count of ten or more. The V and J genes are TRBV12-3 or TRBV12-4 and TRBJ2-1; a weak D match, TRBD2 (5 bases). The CDR3 is 13 amino acids. V gave up 1 base and J gave up 13 bases, with 14 bases separating them. This CDR3 reads CASSLGGNLLQFF. The CDR3 DNA reads TGTGCCAGCAGTTTAGGAGGGAATCTCCTCCAGTTCTTC.

This clonotype was found many times. V and J are TRBV3-1 and TRBJ1-4, with D possibly matching TRBD1 (5 bases). Trimming removed 0 bases from V and 8 bases from J, with 10 bases in between. Germline lookup yields CDR1 LGHDT and CDR2 YNNKEL (reference sequence). The CDR3 length is 14 residues. CDR3 in amino acids: CASSQDLSGEKLFF. The CDR3 nucleotides are TGTGCCAGCAGCCAAGATCTTTCAGGGGAAAAACTGTTTTTT.

The chain couples TRBV19 to TRBJ1-2, with a possible D match to TRBD1 (5 bases). The CDR3 extends over 11 amino acids. The germline V gene has CDR1 LNHDA and CDR2 SQIVND (reference sequence). The V and J ends lost 11 bases and 6 bases respectively, with 13 bases between them. As DNA, the CDR3 is TGTGCCGGCGGGACGGTGGATGGCTACACCTTC. Its translation: CAGGTVDGYTF. Full variable domain (remainder filled in from reference TRBV19 and TRBJ1-2): DGGITQSPKYLFRKEGQNVTLSCEQNLNHDAMYWYRQDPGQGLRLIYYSQIVNDFQKGDIAEGYSVSREKKESFPLTVTSAQKNPTAFYLCAGGTVDGYTFGSGTRLTVV.

This chain joins TRBV3-1 and TRBJ2-1, with D hard to call. Between the trimmed V and J ends, which lost 4 bases and 5 bases, there was a span of 15 bases. Germline V gene sequence: CDR1 LGHDT, CDR2 YNNKEL (reference sequence). The CDR3 totals 15 residues. CDR3 bases: TGTGCCAGCAGCCTCTCGGACGTCGGAAACAATGAGCAGTTCTTC. Protein product: CASSLSDVGNNEQFF.

This clonotype was picked up many times. V is TRBV29-1 and J is TRBJ1-2; D is undetermined. The CDR3 sequence is 12 residues long. The V and J ends lost 5 bases and 4 bases respectively, with 11 bases between them. Germline V gives CDR1 SQVTM, CDR2 ANQGSEA. The CDR3 nucleotides read TGCAGCGTTTCGTCGTTACTCTATGGCTACACCTTC. Residues: CSVSSLLYGYTF. The full variable domain, rest sourced from reference TRBV29-1 and TRBJ1-2, is SAVISQKPSRDICQRGTSLTIQCQVDSQVTMMFWYRQQPGQSLTLIATANQGSEATYESGFVIDKFPISRPNLTFSTLTVSNMSPEDSSIYLCSVSSLLYGYTFGSGTRLTVV.

The chain has TRBV12-3 or TRBV12-4 and TRBJ2-7; perhaps TRBD1 as D (6 bases). The CDR3 has 15 amino acids. The V end lost 4 bases, the J end lost 3 bases, and 16 bases lay between the germline ends. The CDR3: CASSYLRGQGYEQYF. For the CDR3, the DNA is TGTGCCAGCAGTTATTTGAGGGGACAAGGCTACGAGCAGTACTTC.

This clonotype was picked up a small number of times. The chain is built from TRBV6-5 and TRBJ2-1, with D tentatively TRBD2 (6 bases). In germline, CDR1 is MNHEY, CDR2 SVGAGI. The CDR3 sequence is 13 residues long. Trimming stripped 2 bases from V and 10 bases from J, with 12 bases between. The CDR3 coding sequence is TGTGCCAGCAGTTACGACCCCGGAGGGGAGCAGTTCTTC. Amino acids: CASSYDPGGEQFF.

In its sample, this clonotype was seen a few times. The CDR3 loop is CATKRGGLHHNEQFF. The CDR3 DNA follows: TGTGCCACGAAGCGGGGGGGCCTCCATCACAATGAGCAGTTCTTC. V is TRBV15 and J is TRBJ2-1; the match to TRBD2 covers 10 bases. The CDR3 has 15 amino acids. Germline lookup yields CDR1 LNHNV and CDR2 YYDKDF (reference sequence). The V segment lost 9 bases and the J segment 5 bases; nucleotides outside the gene matches: 10. The full variable domain, its missing parts supplied by reference TRBV15 and TRBJ2-1, is DAMVIQNPRYQVTQFGKPVTLSCSQTLNHNVMYWYQQKSSQAPKLLFHYYDKDFNNEADTPDNFQSRRPNTSFCFLDIRSPGLGDTAMYLCATKRGGLHHNEQFFGPGTRLTVL.

The V gene is TRBV20-1, the J gene TRBJ1-5, with D perhaps TRBD1 (5 bases). Trimming stripped 3 bases from V and 9 bases from J, with 21 bases between. This CDR3 spans 15 amino acids. Germline V gives CDR1 DFQATT, CDR2 SNEGSKA (reference sequence). In DNA form, the CDR3 reads TGCAGTGCTAGTACTTCCGGGGACGGTGGAGGGCCCCAGCATTTT. Its protein is CSASTSGDGGGPQHF.

The chain employs TRBV20-1 and TRBJ2-4; TRBD1 aligns across 9 bases. The CDR3 is 14 amino acids. Germline CDR1 and CDR2: DFQATT and SNEGSKA (reference sequence). Trimming took 6 bases from V and 2 from J; bases not matched to a gene: 5. CDR3 bases: TGCAGTGCGGGGGACAGGGTTACCAAAAACATTCAGTACTTC. As protein: CSAGDRVTKNIQYF.

This chain uses TRBV7-2 with TRBJ2-7; maybe TRBD2 (7 bases). Germline values: CDR1 SGHTA, CDR2 FQGNSA. V dropped 0 bases and J dropped 5 bases, with 20 bases sitting between them. The CDR3 is 17 residues long. CDR3 coding DNA: TGTGCCAGCAGCTTAGCGGGCCTTAGGGGGGGAAGAGACGAGCAGTACTTC. The encoded protein is CASSLAGLRGGRDEQYF.

V usage is TRBV27 and J usage is TRBJ1-5; D ambiguous. V lost 0 bases and J lost 3, with 9 bases in between. Germline CDR1 is MNHEY and CDR2 is SMNVEV (reference sequence). This CDR3 spans 15 amino acids. The chain's CDR3 is CASSLSGYNNQPQHF. For the CDR3, the DNA is TGTGCCAGCAGTTTATCCGGGTATAACAATCAGCCCCAGCATTTT.

This chain uses TRBV20-1 with TRBJ2-7; 12 nucleotides agree with TRBD2. The CDR3 is 14 residues long. Trimming at V came to 3 bases and at J to 6 bases, leaving 6 bases not matched to a gene. The germline CDR1 and CDR2 sequences are DFQATT and SNEGSKA (reference sequence). CDR3 nucleotides: TGCAGTGCTAGTAGACTAGCGGGAGCTCTCGAGCAGTACTTC. Translating gives CSASRLAGALEQYF.

The sample holds a few counts of this clonotype. This rearrangement joins TRBV27 to TRBJ2-1; D is possibly TRBD2 (5 bases). Germline values: CDR1 MNHEY, CDR2 SMNVEV (reference sequence). Trimming shortened V by 8 bases and J by 2 bases, and 13 bases separated the two germline ends. The CDR3 covers 14 residues. In nucleotides, the CDR3 is TGTGCCAGCCATCGGACTGAGCCCTACAATGAGCAGTTCTTC. The encoded protein is CASHRTEPYNEQFF.

This clonotype was found a few times. The V call is TRBV7-2, the J call TRBJ1-6; D not certain. V lost 1 base, J lost 7 bases, and 14 bases lay in between. The CDR3 runs to 16 residues. Germline V lookup: CDR1 SGHTA, CDR2 FQGNSA. In DNA form, the CDR3 reads TGTGCCAGCAGCTTAGGGATAGGACTGGGAAATTCACCCCTCCACTTT. The encoded protein is CASSLGIGLGNSPLHF.

This clonotype was picked up many times. CDR3 sequence (DNA): TGTGCCAGCAGTATGCCGGGACTGATTAACTACGAGCAGTACTTC. This sequence encodes CASSMPGLINYEQYF. J is TRBJ2-7 and V is TRBV12-3 or TRBV12-4, with a weak D call TRBD2 (6 bases). The CDR3 extends over 15 amino acids. V was pared by 5 bases and J by 3 bases, with 17 bases between.

CDR3 region: CASSVQPLNTGELFF. Here the CDR3 DNA reads TGTGCCAGCAGCGTTCAGCCTTTGAACACCGGGGAGCTGTTTTTT. The chain couples TRBV7-2 to TRBJ2-2; D unclear. V was clipped by 5 bases and J by 1 base, with 11 bases between them. Germline CDR1 reads SGHTA; CDR2 reads FQGNSA. The CDR3 length is 15 residues.

This clonotype was observed a few times. CDR3 in DNA: TGCAGCGTTGGGACCGTTGTTAATGAAAAACTGTTTTTT. This sequence encodes CSVGTVVNEKLFF. The chain carries TRBV29-1 and TRBJ1-4; D unresolved. There are 13 residues in the CDR3. Trimming shortened V by 4 bases and J by 4 bases, and 10 bases separated the two germline ends. The V gene's germline CDR1 is SQVTM and CDR2 ANQGSEA.

This clonotype was detected a few times. The chain links TRBV5-5 to TRBJ2-7; D uncertain. The CDR3 sequence is 14 residues long. Per the germline V gene, CDR1 is SGHKS and CDR2 is YYEKEE (reference sequence). The ends were cut back, 2 bases at V and 0 bases at J, with 9 bases in the middle. CDR3 protein: CASSFGRTSYEQYF. DNA for the CDR3: TGTGCCAGCAGCTTTGGGCGGACCTCCTACGAGCAGTACTTC.

This clonotype was seen only a few times. The rearrangement joins TRBV9 to TRBJ2-3; 12 bases line up with TRBD2. Germline assignment: CDR1 SGDLS and CDR2 YYNGEE. The V and J ends lost 5 bases and 6 bases, in that order; junction bases with no gene match: 10. The CDR3 sequence is 16 residues long. The CDR3 loop is CASSRRLAGVADTQYF. The CDR3, as DNA: TGTGCCAGCAGTCGCCGACTAGCGGGGGTTGCCGATACGCAGTATTTT.

The chain combines TRBV5-1 with TRBJ2-2, with D hard to call. The CDR3 has 14 residues. V shed 2 bases and J shed 4 bases, with 9 bases lying between them. The germline V gene has CDR1 SGHRS and CDR2 YFSETQ. The CDR3 DNA reads as TGCGCCAGCAGCTTCCGGAGTGTCACCGGGGAGCTGTTTTTT. This gives the protein CASSFRSVTGELFF.

The V and J genes are TRBV10-2 and TRBJ2-7, with D possibly matching TRBD1 (6 bases). This CDR3 has 12 amino acids. Per germline, CDR1 WSHSY and CDR2 SAAADI. The V end was cut by 8 bases, the J end by 7 bases, with 15 bases between. The DNA for the CDR3 is TGCGCCAGCCGCCGCGGCCAGGGGGAGCAGTACTTC. Residues: CASRRGQGEQYF.

This clonotype has just a few counts. In DNA form, the CDR3 reads TGTGCCAGCAGCTTATCAGGGGCGGCCTACAATGAGCAGTTCTTC. This sequence encodes CASSLSGAAYNEQFF. The V and J genes are TRBV7-3 and TRBJ2-1, with a weak D call TRBD1 (6 bases). V lost 2 bases and J 2 bases, leaving 10 bases between the germline ends. This CDR3 comprises 15 residues. Germline lookup yields CDR1 SGHTA and CDR2 FQGTGA.

This clonotype was recorded a few times. This chain links TRBV27 with TRBJ2-1; tentatively, D is TRBD1 (5 bases). The V and J ends lost 7 bases and 5 bases respectively, with 18 bases between them. This CDR3 spans 15 amino acids. Germline V lookup: CDR1 MNHEY, CDR2 SMNVEV (reference sequence). Here the CDR3 DNA reads TGTGCCAGCACCCAGCTAGGGGTTGGAAACAATGAGCAGTTCTTC. Translating gives CASTQLGVGNNEQFF.